This T cell receptor (beta chain) was sequenced during a study of cytomegalovirus exposure and HLA in healthy donors. The PCR made use of 60 Vbeta and 13 Jbeta primers. Produced via immunoSEQ multiplex PCR; TCRdb's table is partial and in-frame only. The sample shows 120,000 to 150,000 clones, 78% of them seen only once. Trimming cost V 4 bases and J 2 bases; bases outside gene matches: 10. This CDR3 is built from 18 residues. Germline V lookup: CDR1 SGHDT, CDR2 YYEEEE. The sample taken for sequencing was PBMCs. This chain uses TRBV5-6 with TRBJ2-2; 11 bases align to TRBD1. The TCR comes from a male donor in good health and CMV-seronegative. The CDR3 loop reads CASSASGGQGVNTGELFF. The DNA for the CDR3 is TGTGCCAGCAGCGCAAGCGGGGGACAGGGGGTAAACACCGGGGAGCTGTTTTTT.